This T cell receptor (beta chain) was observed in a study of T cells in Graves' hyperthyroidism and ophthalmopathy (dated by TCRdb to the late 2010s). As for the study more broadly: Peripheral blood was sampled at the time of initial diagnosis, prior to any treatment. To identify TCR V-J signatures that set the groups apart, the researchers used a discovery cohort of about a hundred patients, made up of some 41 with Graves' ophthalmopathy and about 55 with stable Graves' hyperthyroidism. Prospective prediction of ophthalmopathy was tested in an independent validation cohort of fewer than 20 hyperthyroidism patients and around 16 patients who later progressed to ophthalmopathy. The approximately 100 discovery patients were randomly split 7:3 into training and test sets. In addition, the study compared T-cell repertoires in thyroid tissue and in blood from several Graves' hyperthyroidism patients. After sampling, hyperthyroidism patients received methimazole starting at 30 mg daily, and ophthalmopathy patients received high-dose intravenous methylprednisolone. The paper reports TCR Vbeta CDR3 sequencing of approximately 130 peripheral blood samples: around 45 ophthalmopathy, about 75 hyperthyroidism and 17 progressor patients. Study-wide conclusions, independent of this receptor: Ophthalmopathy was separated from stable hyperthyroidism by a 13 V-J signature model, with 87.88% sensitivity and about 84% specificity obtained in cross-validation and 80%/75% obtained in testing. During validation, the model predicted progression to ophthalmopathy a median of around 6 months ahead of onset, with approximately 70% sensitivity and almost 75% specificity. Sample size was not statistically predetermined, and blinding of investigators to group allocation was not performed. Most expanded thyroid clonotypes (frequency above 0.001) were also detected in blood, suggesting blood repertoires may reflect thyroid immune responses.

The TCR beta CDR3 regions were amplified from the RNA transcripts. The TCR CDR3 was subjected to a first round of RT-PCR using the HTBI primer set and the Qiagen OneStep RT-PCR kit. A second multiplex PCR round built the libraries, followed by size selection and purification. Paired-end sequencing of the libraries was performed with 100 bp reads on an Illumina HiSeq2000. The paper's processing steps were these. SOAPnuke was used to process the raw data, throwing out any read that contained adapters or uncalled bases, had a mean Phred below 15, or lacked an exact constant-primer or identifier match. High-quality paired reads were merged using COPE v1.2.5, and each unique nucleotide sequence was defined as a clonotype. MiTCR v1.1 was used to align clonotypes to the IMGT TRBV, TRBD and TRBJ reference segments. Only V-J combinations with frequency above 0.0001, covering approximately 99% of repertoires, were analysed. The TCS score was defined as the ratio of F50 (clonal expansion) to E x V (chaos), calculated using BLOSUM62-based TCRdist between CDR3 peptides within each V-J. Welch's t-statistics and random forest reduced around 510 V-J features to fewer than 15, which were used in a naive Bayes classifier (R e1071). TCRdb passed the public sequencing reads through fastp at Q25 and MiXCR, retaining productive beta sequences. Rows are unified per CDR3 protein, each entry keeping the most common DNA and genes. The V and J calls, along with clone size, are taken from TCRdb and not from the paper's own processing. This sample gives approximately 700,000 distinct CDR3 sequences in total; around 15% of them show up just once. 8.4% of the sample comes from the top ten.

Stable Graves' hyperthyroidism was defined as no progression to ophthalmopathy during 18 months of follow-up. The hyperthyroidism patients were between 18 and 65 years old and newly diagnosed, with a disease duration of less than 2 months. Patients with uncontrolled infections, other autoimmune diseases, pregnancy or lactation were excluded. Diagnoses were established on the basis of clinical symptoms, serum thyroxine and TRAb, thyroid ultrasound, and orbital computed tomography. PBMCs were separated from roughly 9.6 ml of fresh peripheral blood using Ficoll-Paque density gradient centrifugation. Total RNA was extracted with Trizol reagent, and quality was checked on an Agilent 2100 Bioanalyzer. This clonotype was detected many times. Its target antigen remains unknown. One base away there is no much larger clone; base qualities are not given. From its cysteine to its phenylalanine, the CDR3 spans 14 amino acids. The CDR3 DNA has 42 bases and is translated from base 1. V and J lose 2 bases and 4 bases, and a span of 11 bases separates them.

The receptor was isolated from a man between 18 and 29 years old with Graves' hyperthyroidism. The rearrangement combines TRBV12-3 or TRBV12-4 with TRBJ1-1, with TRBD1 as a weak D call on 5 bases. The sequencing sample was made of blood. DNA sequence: TGTGCCAGCAGTTTAAGGGCTGGGGGCACTGAAGCTTTCTTT. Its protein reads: CASSLRAGGTEAFF.